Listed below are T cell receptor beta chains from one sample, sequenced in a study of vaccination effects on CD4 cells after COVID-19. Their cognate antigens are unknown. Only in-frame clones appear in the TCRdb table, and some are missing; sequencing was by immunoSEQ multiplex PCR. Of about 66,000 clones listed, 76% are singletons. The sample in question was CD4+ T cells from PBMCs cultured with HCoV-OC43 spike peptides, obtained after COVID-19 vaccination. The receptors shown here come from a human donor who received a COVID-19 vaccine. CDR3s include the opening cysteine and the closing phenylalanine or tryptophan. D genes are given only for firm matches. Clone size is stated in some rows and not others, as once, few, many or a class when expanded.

CDR3aa: CASSVGGEGSPLHF; CDR3nt: TGTGCCAGCAGCGTGGGAGGGGAGGGCTCACCCCTCCACTTT; abundance: .; j_gene: TRBJ1-6; v_gene: TRBV9; d_gene: .
CDR3aa: CASSSQFF; CDR3nt: TGTGCCAGCAGCTCACAGTTCTTC; abundance: few; j_gene: TRBJ2-1; v_gene: TRBV7-2; d_gene: .
CDR3aa: CASSEQGMLGQPQHF; CDR3nt: TGTGCCAGCAGTGAGCAGGGGATGTTAGGTCAGCCCCAGCATTTT; abundance: few; j_gene: TRBJ1-5; v_gene: TRBV2; d_gene: .
CDR3aa: CAISETSGTSGGNTQYF; CDR3nt: TGTGCCATCAGTGAGACCTCCGGGACTAGCGGGGGGAATACGCAGTATTTT; abundance: once; j_gene: TRBJ2-3; v_gene: TRBV10-3; d_gene: TRBD2
CDR3aa: CASASWATNTGELFF; CDR3nt: TGCGCCAGCGCCTCGTGGGCAACGAACACCGGGGAGCTGTTTTTT; abundance: .; j_gene: TRBJ2-2; v_gene: TRBV5-1; d_gene: .
CDR3aa: CASRTGQATNEKLFF; CDR3nt: TGTGCCTCTAGGACAGGGCAGGCAACTAATGAAAAACTGTTTTTT; abundance: few; j_gene: TRBJ1-4; v_gene: TRBV10-3; d_gene: TRBD1
CDR3aa: CASIKDGGHSGNTIYF; CDR3nt: TGTGCCAGCATCAAAGACGGGGGCCACTCTGGAAACACCATATATTTT; abundance: .; j_gene: TRBJ1-3; v_gene: TRBV2; d_gene: .
CDR3aa: CASSELRENGELFF; CDR3nt: TGCGCCAGCAGTGAGCTTAGAGAAAACGGGGAGCTGTTTTTT; abundance: few; j_gene: TRBJ2-2; v_gene: TRBV10-1; d_gene: .
CDR3aa: CASSPRPQDYYGYTF; CDR3nt: TGTGCCAGCTCACCACGACCACAGGACTACTATGGCTACACCTTC; abundance: .; j_gene: TRBJ1-2; v_gene: TRBV18; d_gene: .
CDR3aa: CASSSIGSSWVYNEQFF; CDR3nt: TGTGCCAGCAGCTCTATTGGATCGTCTTGGGTCTACAATGAGCAGTTCTTC; abundance: .; j_gene: TRBJ2-1; v_gene: TRBV5-6; d_gene: .
CDR3aa: CASSLGVGNTIYF; CDR3nt: TGTGCCAGCAGCTTGGGGGTTGGAAACACCATATATTTT; abundance: .; j_gene: TRBJ1-3; v_gene: TRBV7-2; d_gene: .
CDR3aa: CASSQDLKQGGETQYF; CDR3nt: TGCGCCAGCAGCCAAGATCTAAAACAGGGAGGAGAGACCCAGTACTTC; abundance: .; j_gene: TRBJ2-5; v_gene: TRBV4-3; d_gene: .
CDR3aa: CASSLRDTRTGELFF; CDR3nt: TGCGCCAGCAGCTTGCGGGACACCCGGACCGGGGAGCTGTTTTTT; abundance: .; j_gene: TRBJ2-2; v_gene: TRBV5-1; d_gene: .
CDR3aa: CASSFGRRETQYF; CDR3nt: TGCGCCAGCAGCTTTGGGAGGCGCGAGACCCAGTACTTC; abundance: .; j_gene: TRBJ2-5; v_gene: TRBV5-1; d_gene: .
CDR3aa: CATSDTGTGGSQPQHF; CDR3nt: TGTGCCACCAGTGACACCGGGACAGGGGGCAGTCAGCCCCAGCATTTT; abundance: .; j_gene: TRBJ1-5; v_gene: TRBV24-1; d_gene: TRBD1
CDR3aa: CASSSTGIDGYTF; CDR3nt: TGTGCCAGCAGCTCCACAGGGATCGATGGCTACACCTTC; abundance: .; j_gene: TRBJ1-2; v_gene: TRBV21-1; d_gene: .
CDR3aa: CASSLGRWGTTDGNTIYF; CDR3nt: TGTGCCAGCAGCTTAGGGAGGTGGGGGACGACGGATGGAAACACCATATATTTT; abundance: .; j_gene: TRBJ1-3; v_gene: TRBV7-8; d_gene: .
CDR3aa: CASSQYGTVGNTIYF; CDR3nt: TGTGCCAGCAGCCAATACGGGACCGTAGGAAACACCATATATTTT; abundance: once; j_gene: TRBJ1-3; v_gene: TRBV16; d_gene: .
CDR3aa: CASSLRTESSYNEQFF; CDR3nt: TGCGCCAGCAGCCTCCGGACGGAGAGCTCCTACAATGAGCAGTTCTTC; abundance: few; j_gene: TRBJ2-1; v_gene: TRBV4-3; d_gene: .
CDR3aa: CASRPGQGNTEAFF; CDR3nt: TGTGCCAGCAGACCGGGACAAGGGAACACTGAAGCTTTCTTT; abundance: few; j_gene: TRBJ1-1; v_gene: TRBV7-9; d_gene: .
CDR3aa: CASSPSTSWNTEAFF; CDR3nt: TGTGCCAGCTCACCATCTACCAGCTGGAACACTGAAGCTTTCTTT; abundance: once; j_gene: TRBJ1-1; v_gene: TRBV18; d_gene: .
CDR3aa: CSASSLAVETQYF; CDR3nt: TGCAGTGCTAGTTCCCTAGCGGTCGAGACCCAGTACTTC; abundance: .; j_gene: TRBJ2-5; v_gene: TRBV20-1; d_gene: TRBD2
CDR3aa: CASSAGRAAGEETQYF; CDR3nt: TGCGCCAGCAGCGCCGGTCGTGCAGCGGGGGAAGAGACCCAGTACTTC; abundance: .; j_gene: TRBJ2-5; v_gene: TRBV5-1; d_gene: TRBD2
CDR3aa: CASSPDRSYGYTF; CDR3nt: TGTGCCAGCTCACCGGACAGGAGTTATGGCTACACCTTC; abundance: .; j_gene: TRBJ1-2; v_gene: TRBV18; d_gene: TRBD1
CDR3aa: CASSLLRRAWDIQYF; CDR3nt: TGTGCCAGCAGCCTCCTAAGGAGGGCTTGGGACATTCAGTACTTC; abundance: .; j_gene: TRBJ2-4; v_gene: TRBV6-5; d_gene: .
CDR3aa: CASWTSGGSDTQYF; CDR3nt: TGCGCCAGCTGGACTAGCGGGGGTTCAGATACGCAGTATTTT; abundance: .; j_gene: TRBJ2-3; v_gene: TRBV10-2; d_gene: TRBD2
CDR3aa: CASSQGTDGDSPLHF; CDR3nt: TGCGCCAGCAGCCAGGGGACGGATGGGGATTCACCCCTCCACTTT; abundance: .; j_gene: TRBJ1-6; v_gene: TRBV4-3; d_gene: .
CDR3aa: CASSARSMTGLLSSGANVLTF; CDR3nt: TGCGCCAGCAGCGCCAGATCCATGACAGGGTTACTATCCTCTGGGGCCAACGTCCTGACTTTC; abundance: few; j_gene: TRBJ2-6; v_gene: TRBV4-1; d_gene: TRBD1
CDR3aa: CLGTENEKLFF; CDR3nt: TGCCTGGGGACGGAGAATGAAAAACTGTTTTTT; abundance: .; j_gene: TRBJ1-4; v_gene: TRBV5-1; d_gene: .
CDR3aa: CASSPVSYQETQYF; CDR3nt: TGTGCCAGCAGTCCCGTGTCGTACCAAGAGACCCAGTACTTC; abundance: .; j_gene: TRBJ2-5; v_gene: TRBV6-5; d_gene: .